Presented here are 29 T cell receptor beta chains from one specimen sequenced in a study of T-cell reconstitution after alpha-beta-depleted transplantation in children. Preparation of the TCRbeta library used unique molecular identifiers. TCRdb reprocessed the PCR reads with MiXCR, giving one entry per CDR3 protein. The sample shows approximately 120,000 distinct CDR3 sequences, 8% to 10% of them seen only once. The sample in question was PBMCs, mostly from graft donor cells, obtained 180 days after TCRalphabeta/CD19-depleted stem cell transplant. Receptor source: a girl under three years old who had a stem cell transplant for combined immunodeficiency, so the T cells may come from the graft donor.

This clonotype was detected many times. The chain combines TRBV18 with TRBJ2-3; 9 bases align to TRBD2. Germline trimming cut 4 bases from V and 3 bases from J; bases unmatched to any gene: 8. The germline CDR1 and CDR2 sequences are KGHSH and LQKENI. The CDR3 sequence is 16 residues long. CDR3 in DNA: TGTGCCAGCTCACGATCCGGGACTAGCCAAACAGATACGCAGTATTTT. This translates into CASSRSGTSQTDTQYF. Complete variable domain (other parts from reference TRBV18 and TRBJ2-3): NAGVMQNPRHLVRRRGQEARLRCSPMKGHSHVYWYRQLPEEGLKFMVYLQKENIIDESGMPKERFSAEFPKEGPSILRIQQVVRGDSAAYFCASSRSGTSQTDTQYFGPGTRLTVL.

This clonotype was seen more than once but under ten times. This chain joins TRBV12-3 or TRBV12-4 and TRBJ2-5; 7 nucleotides agree with TRBD1. The CDR3 loop spans 13 amino acids. With 6 bases clipped from V and 2 bases from J, the junction kept 3 bases outside the gene matches. In DNA form, the CDR3 reads TGTGCCAGCAGGGGGACAGCACAAGAGACCCAGTACTTC. Residues: CASRGTAQETQYF.

The V gene is TRBV5-1, the J gene TRBJ2-7, with TRBD1 matching 8 bases. The CDR3 spans 16 residues. V was pared by 1 base and J by 0 bases, with 6 bases of the junction left unmatched. Germline values: CDR1 SGHRS, CDR2 YFSETQ. The CDR3 protein is CASSLPEQGGSYEQYF. The DNA for the CDR3 is TGCGCCAGCAGCTTGCCCGAACAGGGGGGCTCCTACGAGCAGTACTTC.

This clonotype has just a few counts. The chain carries TRBV6-1 and TRBJ2-7; maybe TRBD1 (5 bases). Germline values: CDR1 MNHNS, CDR2 SASEGT. The ends were cut back, 1 base at V and 3 bases at J, with 7 bases in the middle. The CDR3 is 13 residues long. CDR3 region: CASSEVRGYEQYF. CDR3 DNA: TGTGCCAGCAGTGAAGTTAGGGGCTACGAGCAGTACTTC.

The sample holds a few counts of this clonotype. The chain couples TRBV12-3 or TRBV12-4 to TRBJ2-7; no definite D call. V lost 7 bases, J lost 8 bases, and 15 bases lay in between. The CDR3 extends over 12 amino acids. The chain's CDR3 is CASTTGPSQQYF. The CDR3 DNA reads TGTGCCAGCACCACCGGCCCCTCTCAGCAGTACTTC.

This clonotype was seen a few times. The J gene is TRBJ2-7, the V gene TRBV5-1, with D perhaps TRBD2 (5 bases). The germline V and J ends were trimmed by 4 bases and 0 bases, with 11 bases remaining between them. CDR1 is SGHRS and CDR2 is YFSETQ in the germline V gene. This CDR3 spans 14 amino acids. CDR3 sequence: CASSGGPSSYEQYF. CDR3 DNA: TGCGCCAGCAGCGGAGGCCCTAGCTCCTACGAGCAGTACTTC.

The chain joins TRBV12-3 or TRBV12-4 to TRBJ1-2; D perhaps matches TRBD1 (5 bases). Trimming stripped 3 bases from V and 4 bases from J, with 9 bases between. The CDR3 sequence is 13 residues long. The CDR3 sequence: CASSLGQIYGYTF. In DNA, the CDR3 is TGTGCCAGCAGTTTGGGGCAGATCTATGGCTACACCTTC.

There are a few counts of this clonotype. J is TRBJ1-1 and V is TRBV20-1; tentative D call: TRBD1 (6 bases). CDR1 and CDR2 (germline): DFQATT, SNEGSKA (reference sequence). V gave up 6 bases and J gave up 2 bases, with 19 bases separating them. The CDR3 contains 15 residues. In nucleotides, the CDR3 is TGCAGTGCCGCGGAGAGGGGGTGGGGAAACACTGAAGCTTTCTTT. It translates to CSAAERGWGNTEAFF.

This clonotype appeared a few times. The chain links TRBV29-1 to TRBJ2-5; perhaps D is TRBD1 or TRBD2 (6 bases each). This CDR3 spans 13 amino acids. The germline CDR1 and CDR2 sequences are SQVTM and ANQGSEA. V shed 3 bases and J shed 4 bases, with 12 bases lying between them. The DNA for the CDR3 is TGCAGCGTTGATGGGGGGCGGGGAGAGACCCAGTACTTC. It specifies CSVDGGRGETQYF.

The chain is built from TRBV28 and TRBJ2-7; 8 bases agree with TRBD1. The V segment lost 10 bases and the J segment 2 bases; nucleotides outside the gene matches: 10. Germline CDR1 and CDR2: MDHEN and SYDVKM. The CDR3 contains 14 residues. CDR3 protein: CATTGGPFPYEQYF. CDR3 sequence (DNA): TGTGCCACCACAGGGGGTCCGTTCCCCTACGAGCAGTACTTC.

This clonotype was found many times. V is TRBV9 and J is TRBJ2-5; TRBD2 aligns across 8 bases. In germline, CDR1 is SGDLS, CDR2 YYNGEE. This CDR3 spans 17 amino acids. The ends lost 4 bases at V and 2 bases at J; junction bases unmatched: 13. CDR3 loop: CASSPREGNWGQETQYF. The CDR3 nucleotides read TGTGCCAGCAGCCCTCGGGAGGGGAATTGGGGACAAGAGACCCAGTACTTC.

This clonotype was seen a few times. The rearrangement links TRBV6-7 to TRBJ2-2; no reliable D call. TRBV6-7 qualifies as an ORF whose function is uncertain. The CDR3 runs to 14 residues. Trimming stripped 0 bases from V and 6 bases from J, with 8 bases between. Here the CDR3 reads CASSYSGRSGELFF. In DNA, the CDR3 is TGTGCCAGCAGTTACTCTGGCCGATCCGGGGAGCTGTTTTTT.

This clonotype came up a few times. DNA of the CDR3: TGTGCCAGCAGTTACTCGATGTCCACCGGGGAGCTGTTTTTT. As protein: CASSYSMSTGELFF. The chain links TRBV6-2 or TRBV6-3 to TRBJ2-2; D gene ambiguous. Deletions cut 0 bases from V and 4 bases from J, with 6 bases between. The CDR3 has 14 residues. The V gene's germline CDR1 is MNHEY and CDR2 SVGEGT.

V usage is TRBV7-2 and J usage is TRBJ2-7; D gene unclear. V lost 1 base and J lost 7, with 5 bases in between. The CDR3 runs to 11 residues. From germline, CDR1 is SGHTA and CDR2 FQGNSA. The CDR3 is CASSLGLEQYF. CDR3 sequence (DNA): TGTGCCAGCAGCTTAGGGTTAGAGCAGTACTTC.

The chain employs TRBV7-3 and TRBJ2-6; D is ambiguous. CDR3 length equals 16 residues. Germline lookup yields CDR1 SGHTA and CDR2 FQGTGA. V was shortened by 0 bases and J by 2 bases, with 8 bases between the two germline ends. The CDR3 DNA reads TGTGCCAGCAGCTTAACAAGGCTTACTGGGGCCAACGTCCTGACTTTC. Its protein is CASSLTRLTGANVLTF.

This clonotype was counted between two and nine times. The chain combines TRBV5-1 with TRBJ1-1; the D gene is possibly TRBD1 (5 bases). V was shortened by 4 bases and J by 2 bases, with 18 bases between the two germline ends. The CDR3 has 16 residues. Germline V gives CDR1 SGHRS, CDR2 YFSETQ. The CDR3 loop reads CASSKRTGTDNTEAFF. The DNA for the CDR3 is TGCGCCAGCAGCAAACGAACCGGGACGGACAACACTGAAGCTTTCTTT.

The rearrangement joins TRBV4-3 to TRBJ2-7, with a tentative D call TRBD2 (5 bases). The CDR3 runs 14 residues. In germline, CDR1 is LGHNA, CDR2 YSLEER. Deletions cut 1 base from V and 1 base from J, with 8 bases between. The CDR3 DNA follows: TGCGCCAGCAGCCAAGTAGCGAATTCCTACGAGCAGTACTTC. Its protein product is CASSQVANSYEQYF.

The gene calls are TRBV3-1 and TRBJ2-7; the D gene is possibly TRBD1 (7 bases). V lost 0 bases and J 5 bases, leaving 14 bases between the germline ends. The CDR3 is 15 amino acids. Germline V gene lookup returns CDR1 LGHDT and CDR2 YNNKEL (reference sequence). CDR3 amino acids: CASSQDRRGRDEQYF. The CDR3, as DNA: TGTGCCAGCAGCCAAGATAGGAGGGGGCGGGACGAGCAGTACTTC.

The chain combines TRBV29-1 with TRBJ2-5; a possible D gene is TRBD1 (5 bases). The CDR3 runs to 14 residues. Trimming pared 6 bases from V and 1 base from J, leaving 15 bases between. Germline-derived CDR1 and CDR2 are SQVTM and ANQGSEA. CDR3 loop: CSVVRKGAQETQYF. The CDR3 coding sequence is TGCAGCGTCGTCCGTAAAGGGGCCCAAGAGACCCAGTACTTC.

This clonotype was recorded a few times. This chain connects TRBV29-1 to TRBJ1-2; TRBD1 matches 8 bases. V lost 3 bases, J lost 8 bases, and 8 bases stayed unmatched. The CDR3 length is 13 residues. Germline V gene sequence: CDR1 SQVTM, CDR2 ANQGSEA. This CDR3 is CSVESDRDQGYTF. The CDR3, as DNA: TGCAGCGTTGAGTCGGACAGGGATCAAGGCTACACCTTC.

This clonotype was detected ten times or more. The rearrangement joins TRBV28 to TRBJ2-1; 11 bases are shared with TRBD2. This CDR3 has 14 amino acids. Per germline, CDR1 MDHEN and CDR2 SYDVKM. The V segment lost 6 bases and the J segment 3 bases; nucleotides outside the gene matches: 1. In DNA form, the CDR3 reads TGTGCCAGCAGGGGACTAGCGGTCTACAATGAGCAGTTCTTC. This translates into CASRGLAVYNEQFF. The full variable domain, in which reference TRBV28 and TRBJ2-1 provide the parts outside the CDR3, is DVKVTQSSRYLVKRTGEKVFLECVQDMDHENMFWYRQDPGLGLRLIYFSYDVKMKEKGDIPEGYSVSREKKERFSLILESASTNQTSMYLCASRGLAVYNEQFFGPGTRLTVL.

In its sample, this clonotype was seen a few times. V and J are TRBV12-3 or TRBV12-4 and TRBJ2-1; 12 positions agree with TRBD2. The CDR3 runs to 16 residues. V shed 2 bases and J 7 bases; nucleotides not matched to a gene: 6. The CDR3 DNA sequence: TGTGCCAGCAGTTTACTAGCGGGAGGGCCGGCGAATGAGCAGTTCTTC. Translating gives CASSLLAGGPANEQFF.

The chain recombines TRBV6-1 with TRBJ1-4; D gene uncertain. This CDR3 spans 14 amino acids. CDR1 is MNHNS, CDR2 SASEGT, per germline. V dropped 6 bases and J dropped 4 bases, with 12 bases sitting between them. CDR3 loop: CASRRLSDNEKLFF. CDR3 bases: TGTGCCAGCAGACGGCTAAGCGATAATGAAAAACTGTTTTTT.

This clonotype was counted only a few times. The V gene is TRBV20-1, the J gene TRBJ2-2, with 8 bases that match TRBD1. The CDR3 runs 15 residues. V lost 2 bases, J lost 1 base, and 3 bases stayed unmatched. Germline CDR1 DFQATT, CDR2 SNEGSKA (reference sequence). The DNA for the CDR3 is TGCAGTGCTAGAAGACAGGGGCTGAACACCGGGGAGCTGTTTTTT. Translation gives CSARRQGLNTGELFF.

The chain combines TRBV29-1 with TRBJ2-1; D could derive from TRBD1 or TRBD2 (6 bases each). The V end lost 4 bases, the J end lost 3 bases, and 13 bases lay between the germline ends. The CDR3 sequence is 14 residues long. Germline-derived CDR1 and CDR2 are SQVTM and ANQGSEA. Here the CDR3 reads CSVGGAKFYNEQFF. CDR3 nucleotide sequence: TGCAGCGTTGGGGGGGCTAAGTTCTACAATGAGCAGTTCTTC.

This clonotype showed up just a few times. The rearrangement links TRBV7-9 to TRBJ2-4; TRBD1 matches at 7 bases. The CDR3 loop spans 11 amino acids. Unmatched junction bases numbered 5, after V lost 3 bases and J lost 15 bases. Looked up from germline, CDR1 is SEHNR and CDR2 is FQNEAQ (reference sequence). The CDR3 DNA reads TGTGCCAGCAGCTTTCCGGGACAGAGGTACTTC. Residues: CASSFPGQRYF.

This clonotype was recorded at least ten times. The chain carries TRBV20-1 and TRBJ1-2; 7 bases align to TRBD1. The CDR3 contains 12 residues. V shed 6 bases, J shed 3 bases, and the junction held 4 bases outside the gene matches. CDR1 is DFQATT, CDR2 SNEGSKA, per germline (reference sequence). The CDR3 sequence: CSASDRDYGYTF. The CDR3 nucleotides are TGCAGTGCCTCCGACAGGGACTATGGCTACACCTTC.

This clonotype was seen a few times. The gene calls are TRBV4-3 and TRBJ2-2; a weak D match, TRBD1 (6 bases). There are 15 residues in the CDR3. The V and J ends lost 0 bases and 3 bases respectively, with 8 bases between them. Germline values: CDR1 LGHNA, CDR2 YSLEER. The CDR3 sequence: CASSQERGYTGELFF. As DNA, the CDR3 is TGCGCCAGCAGCCAAGAGAGGGGGTACACCGGGGAGCTGTTTTTT.

The rearrangement joins TRBV4-3 to TRBJ2-7, with 7 bases lining up with TRBD1. The CDR3 spans 16 residues. With 4 bases clipped from V and 3 bases from J, the junction kept 12 bases outside the gene matches. The germline V gene has CDR1 LGHNA and CDR2 YSLEER. Here the CDR3 DNA reads TGCGCCAGCAGCCCAACGGAGCAGACAGGGTTCTACGAGCAGTACTTC. Protein sequence: CASSPTEQTGFYEQYF.